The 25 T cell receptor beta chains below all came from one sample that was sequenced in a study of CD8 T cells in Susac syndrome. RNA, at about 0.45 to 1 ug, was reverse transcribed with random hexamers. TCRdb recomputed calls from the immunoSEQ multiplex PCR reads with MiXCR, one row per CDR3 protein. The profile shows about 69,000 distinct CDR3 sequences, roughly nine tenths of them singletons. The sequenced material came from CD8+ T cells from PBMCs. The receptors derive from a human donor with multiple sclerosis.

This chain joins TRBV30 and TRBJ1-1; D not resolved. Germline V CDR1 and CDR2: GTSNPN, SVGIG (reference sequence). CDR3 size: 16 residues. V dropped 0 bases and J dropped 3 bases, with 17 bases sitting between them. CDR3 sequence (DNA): TGTGCCTGGAGTGTACATGTATTTAGGGTGTACACTGAAGCTTTCTTT. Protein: CAWSVHVFRVYTEAFF.

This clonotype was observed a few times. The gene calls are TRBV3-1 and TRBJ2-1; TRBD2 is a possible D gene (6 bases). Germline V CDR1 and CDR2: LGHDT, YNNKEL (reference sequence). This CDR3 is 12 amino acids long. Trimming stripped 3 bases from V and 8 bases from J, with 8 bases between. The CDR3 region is CASSQGGYEQFF. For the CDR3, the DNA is TGTGCCAGCAGCCAGGGGGGTTATGAGCAGTTCTTC.

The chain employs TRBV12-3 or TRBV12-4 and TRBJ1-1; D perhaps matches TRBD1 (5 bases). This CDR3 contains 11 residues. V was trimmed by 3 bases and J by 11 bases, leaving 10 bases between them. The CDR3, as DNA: TGTGCCAGCAGTTTGGGGCCATTCGCTTTCTTT. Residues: CASSLGPFAFF.

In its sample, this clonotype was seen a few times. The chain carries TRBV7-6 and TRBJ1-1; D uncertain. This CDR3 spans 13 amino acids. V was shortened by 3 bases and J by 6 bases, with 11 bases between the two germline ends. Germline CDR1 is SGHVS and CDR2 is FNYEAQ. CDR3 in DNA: TGTGCCAGCAGCTTTGAGGGTTTGTCTGAAGCTTTCTTT. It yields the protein CASSFEGLSEAFF.

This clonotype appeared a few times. The CDR3 nucleotides are TGTGCCAGCAGTTTGGGAAGGGGCACTGAAGCTTTCTTT. Translated: CASSLGRGTEAFF. The rearrangement uses TRBV28 and TRBJ1-1, with a weak D call TRBD1 (5 bases). V was trimmed by 3 bases and J by 4 bases, leaving 9 bases between them. The CDR3 has 13 amino acids. Germline CDR1 is MDHEN and CDR2 is SYDVKM.

The CDR3 DNA is TGTGCCAGCAGTTCGATGACAGATACGCAGTATTTT. The encoded protein is CASSSMTDTQYF. V and J are TRBV6-6 and TRBJ2-3; D is uncertain. The CDR3 covers 12 residues. The V gene's germline CDR1 is MNHNY and CDR2 SVGAGI (reference sequence). Trimming left V 4 bases short and J 3 bases short, with 5 bases between.

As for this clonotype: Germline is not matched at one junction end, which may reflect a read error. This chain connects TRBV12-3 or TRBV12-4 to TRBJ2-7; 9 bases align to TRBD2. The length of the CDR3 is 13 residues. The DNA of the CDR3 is TGTGCCAGCAGCTTAGCGGGAGTCGCCGAGCAGTACTTC. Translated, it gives CASSLAGVAEQYF.

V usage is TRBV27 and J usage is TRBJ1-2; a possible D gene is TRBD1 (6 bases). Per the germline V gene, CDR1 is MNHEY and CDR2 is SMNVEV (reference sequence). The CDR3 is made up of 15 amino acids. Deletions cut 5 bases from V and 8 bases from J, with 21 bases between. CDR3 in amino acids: CASSPRERGLRGYTF. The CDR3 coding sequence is TGTGCCAGCAGTCCCCGAGAACGGGGGCTTCGGGGCTACACCTTC.

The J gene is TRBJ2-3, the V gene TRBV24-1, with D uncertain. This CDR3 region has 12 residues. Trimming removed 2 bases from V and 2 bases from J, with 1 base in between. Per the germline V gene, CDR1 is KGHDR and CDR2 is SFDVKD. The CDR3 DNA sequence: TGTGCCACCAGTGATTACACAGATACGCAGTATTTT. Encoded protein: CATSDYTDTQYF.

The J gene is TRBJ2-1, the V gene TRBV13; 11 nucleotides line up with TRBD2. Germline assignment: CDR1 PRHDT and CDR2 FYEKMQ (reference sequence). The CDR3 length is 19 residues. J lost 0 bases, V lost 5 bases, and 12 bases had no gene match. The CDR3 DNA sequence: TGTGCCAGCAGCCGACAACCGGGACTAGCGGACAGCTCCTACAATGAGCAGTTCTTC. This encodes CASSRQPGLADSSYNEQFF.

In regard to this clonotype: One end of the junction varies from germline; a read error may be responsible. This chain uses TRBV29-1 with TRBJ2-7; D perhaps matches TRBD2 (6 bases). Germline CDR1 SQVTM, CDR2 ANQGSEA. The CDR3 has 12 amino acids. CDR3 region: CSVEGLFYEQYF. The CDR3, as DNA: TGCAGCGTGGAAGGACTATTCTACGAGCAGTACTTC.

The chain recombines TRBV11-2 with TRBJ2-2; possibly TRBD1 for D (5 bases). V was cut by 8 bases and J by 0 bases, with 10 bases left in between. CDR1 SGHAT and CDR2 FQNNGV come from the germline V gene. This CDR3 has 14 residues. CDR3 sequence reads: CASLGASNTGELFF. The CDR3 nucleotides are TGTGCCAGCTTAGGGGCATCGAACACCGGGGAGCTGTTTTTT.

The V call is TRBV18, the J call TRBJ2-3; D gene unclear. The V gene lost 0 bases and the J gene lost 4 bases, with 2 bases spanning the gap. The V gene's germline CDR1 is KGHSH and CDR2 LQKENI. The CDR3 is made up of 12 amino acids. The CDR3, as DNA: TGTGCCAGCTCACCACCCGCAGATACGCAGTATTTT. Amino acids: CASSPPADTQYF.

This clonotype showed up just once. The CDR3 sequence: CAILRDTDYEQYF. In DNA, the CDR3 is TGTGCCATCCTCAGGGACACGGACTACGAGCAGTACTTC. The chain carries TRBV10-3 and TRBJ2-7, with TRBD1 as a possible D gene (6 bases). Trimming took off 8 bases at V and 3 bases at J, with 14 bases between the two ends. Germline lookup yields CDR1 ENHRY and CDR2 SYGVKD. This CDR3 is 13 amino acids long.

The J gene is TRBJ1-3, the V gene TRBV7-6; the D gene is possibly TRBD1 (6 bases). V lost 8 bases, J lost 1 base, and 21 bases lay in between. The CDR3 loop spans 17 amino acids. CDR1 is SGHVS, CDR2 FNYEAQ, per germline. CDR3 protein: CASGGLTGTTSGNTIYF. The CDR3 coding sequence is TGTGCCAGCGGGGGCCTAACAGGGACTACTTCTGGAAACACCATATATTTT. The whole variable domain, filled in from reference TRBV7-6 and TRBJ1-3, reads GAGVSQSPRYKVTKRGQDVALRCDPISGHVSLYWYRQALGQGPEFLTYFNYEAQQDKSGLPNDRFSAERPEGSISTLTIQRTEQRDSAMYRCASGGLTGTTSGNTIYFGEGSWLTVV.

The CDR3 here is CASRGGANSPLHF. CDR3 in DNA: TGTGCCAGCAGAGGGGGCGCGAATTCACCCCTCCACTTT. The chain uses TRBV2 and TRBJ1-6, with TRBD1 matching 7 bases. J was trimmed by 7 bases and V by 6 bases; bases with no gene match: 3. Germline CDR1 reads SNHLY; CDR2 reads FYNNEI. This CDR3 contains 13 residues.

CDR3: CASSPTASGANVLTF. CDR3 in DNA: TGTGCCAGCAGTCCAACAGCCTCTGGGGCCAACGTCCTGACTTTC. The chain links TRBV6-1 to TRBJ2-6; D is undetermined. The V and J ends lost 5 bases and 0 bases respectively, with 8 bases between them. Germline loops: CDR1 MNHNS, CDR2 SASEGT. This CDR3 has 15 residues.

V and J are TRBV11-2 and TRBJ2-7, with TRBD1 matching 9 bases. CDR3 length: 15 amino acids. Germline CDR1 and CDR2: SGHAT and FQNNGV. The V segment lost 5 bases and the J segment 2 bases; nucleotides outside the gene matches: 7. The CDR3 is CASSTPGQGTYEQYF. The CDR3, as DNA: TGTGCCAGCAGCACCCCGGGACAGGGCACCTACGAGCAGTACTTC. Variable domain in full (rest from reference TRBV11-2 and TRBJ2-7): EAGVAQSPRYKIIEKRQSVAFWCNPISGHATLYWYQQILGQGPKLLIQFQNNGVVDDSQLPKDRFSAERLKGVDSTLKIQPAKLEDSAVYLCASSTPGQGTYEQYFGPGTRLTVT.

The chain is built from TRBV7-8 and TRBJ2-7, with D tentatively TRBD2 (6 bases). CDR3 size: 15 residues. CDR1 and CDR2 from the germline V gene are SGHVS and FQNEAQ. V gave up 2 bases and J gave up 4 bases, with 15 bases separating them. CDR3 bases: TGTGCCAGCAGCTTATTGTCGCGGGATCATTACGAGCAGTACTTC. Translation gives CASSLLSRDHYEQYF.

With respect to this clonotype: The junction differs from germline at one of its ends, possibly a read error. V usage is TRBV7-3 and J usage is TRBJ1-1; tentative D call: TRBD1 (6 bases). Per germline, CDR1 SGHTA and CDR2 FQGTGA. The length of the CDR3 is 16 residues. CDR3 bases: TGTGCCAGCAGCTTTCTACGGGAGGATAGGGACACTGAAGCTTTTTTT. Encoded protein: CASSFLREDRDTEAFF.

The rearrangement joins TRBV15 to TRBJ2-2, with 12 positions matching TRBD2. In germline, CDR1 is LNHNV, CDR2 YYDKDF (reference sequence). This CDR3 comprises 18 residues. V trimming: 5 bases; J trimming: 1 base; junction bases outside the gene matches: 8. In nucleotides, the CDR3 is TGTGCCACCAGCGATGGACTAGCGGGACCAAAGAACACCGGGGAGCTGTTTTTT. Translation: CATSDGLAGPKNTGELFF.

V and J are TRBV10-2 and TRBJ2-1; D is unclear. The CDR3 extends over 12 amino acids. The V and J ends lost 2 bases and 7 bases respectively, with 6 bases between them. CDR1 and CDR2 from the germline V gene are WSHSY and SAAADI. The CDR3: CASSEPGNEQFF. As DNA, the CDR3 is TGCGCCAGCAGTGAGCCTGGGAATGAGCAGTTCTTC.

The CDR3: CASSVGGDPTLNTEAFF. The CDR3 coding sequence is TGTGCCAGCAGCGTAGGGGGGGACCCAACCTTGAACACTGAAGCTTTCTTT. V and J are TRBV9 and TRBJ1-1; possible D gene TRBD1, 5 bases. The V end was cut by 0 bases, the J end by 0 bases, with 15 bases between. This CDR3 spans 17 amino acids. Per germline, CDR1 SGDLS and CDR2 YYNGEE.

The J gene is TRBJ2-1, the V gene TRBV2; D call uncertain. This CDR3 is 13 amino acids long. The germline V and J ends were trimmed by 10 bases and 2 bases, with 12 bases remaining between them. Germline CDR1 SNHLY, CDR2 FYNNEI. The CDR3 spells CAIQDTTYNEQFF. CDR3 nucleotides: TGTGCCATTCAAGACACGACCTACAATGAGCAGTTCTTC.

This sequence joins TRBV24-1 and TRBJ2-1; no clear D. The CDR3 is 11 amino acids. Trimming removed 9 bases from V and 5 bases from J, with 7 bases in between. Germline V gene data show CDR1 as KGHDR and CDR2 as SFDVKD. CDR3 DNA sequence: TGTGCCACCTTCTATGACAATGAGCAGTTCTTC. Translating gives CATFYDNEQFF.